This T cell receptor (beta chain) comes out of a study of blood T cell repertoires in COVID-19. Study-wide context: There were acute and convalescent COVID-19 samples, and they came from the United States, Italy and Spain. The cDNA or gDNA used as material had been derived from T cells, B-cell-depleted T cells, or PBMCs.

Cohorts were assigned according to the clinical history that participants reported. Resolution of symptoms, clearance, or two negative PCRs was present in recovered Cohort 3 donors. CDR1 SGHTA and CDR2 FQGNSA come from the germline V gene. The CDR3 runs 15 residues. V shed 0 bases and J shed 8 bases, with 14 bases lying between them. Sequencing used immunoSEQ multiplex PCR; TCRdb keeps in-frame clones, though not all of them. The data hold 140,000 to 150,000 clones, with 86% observed a single time. The chain has TRBV7-2 and TRBJ1-5; D is possibly TRBD1 (5 bases). This TCR came from a man over 45 who had recovered from COVID-19. Sequencing used PBMCs or T cells enriched from blood (not recorded which). The CDR3 region is CASSLAGPGVEPQHF. The CDR3, as DNA: TGTGCCAGCAGCTTAGCGGGGCCCGGTGTGGAGCCCCAGCATTTT.